A single sample gave rise to the 24 T cell receptor beta chains below, sequenced in a study of T cells in Graves' hyperthyroidism and ophthalmopathy. TCR beta CDR3 regions were amplified from RNA transcripts. HTBI primers were used for first-round RT-PCR of the TCR CDR3. TCRdb re-called the multiplex PCR reads through MiXCR, storing one row per CDR3 protein. The sample records almost 600,000 distinct CDR3 sequences, about 14% being singletons. Sequencing was carried out using blood. Every receptor here comes from a woman aged 25 to 39 with Graves' hyperthyroidism that later progressed to Graves' ophthalmopathy.

This clonotype occurred many times. This rearrangement joins TRBV12-3 or TRBV12-4 to TRBJ2-3, with D hard to call. V lost 3 bases and J 4 bases, leaving 11 bases between the germline ends. CDR3 length equals 14 residues. CDR3 DNA sequence: TGTGCCAGCAGTTTCACACTGAACGCAGATACGCAGTATTTT. Protein sequence: CASSFTLNADTQYF.

This clonotype occurred many times. The chain joins TRBV11-2 to TRBJ2-7; the D call may be TRBD1 or TRBD2 (6 bases each). The CDR3 has 14 amino acids. Germline CDR1 reads SGHAT; CDR2 reads FQNNGV. The V and J ends lost 2 bases and 1 base respectively, with 9 bases between them. The CDR3, as DNA: TGTGCCAGCAGCTTAAGAGGGGGGTCCTACGAGCAGTACTTC. This gives the protein CASSLRGGSYEQYF.

This clonotype came up a few times. The rearrangement uses TRBV19 and TRBJ1-5, with D unclear. Trimming removed 3 bases at V and 1 base at J, with 1 base between. This CDR3 is built from 12 residues. Germline CDR1 LNHDA, CDR2 SQIVND (reference sequence). CDR3 amino acids: CASSMSNQPQHF. The CDR3 DNA is TGTGCCAGTAGTATGAGCAATCAGCCCCAGCATTTT.

This clonotype was seen many times. Here the CDR3 DNA reads TGTGCCAGCAAGTGGGGAGGGGTATCTCCCCTCCACTTT. Translating gives CASKWGGVSPLHF. The chain couples TRBV2 to TRBJ1-6; perhaps TRBD1 as D (5 bases). CDR3 length equals 13 residues. The V and J ends lost 7 bases and 13 bases respectively, with 17 bases between them. CDR1 and CDR2 (germline): SNHLY, FYNNEI.

This clonotype was recorded a few times. V gene TRBV27 combines with J gene TRBJ1-6; a possible D gene is TRBD1 (5 bases). The CDR3 spans 15 residues. Germline loops: CDR1 MNHEY, CDR2 SMNVEV (reference sequence). V was clipped by 6 bases and J by 9 bases, with 18 bases between them. The CDR3 DNA is TGTGCCAGCAGAACGGGGGTTGCCATGGGTTCACCCCTCCACTTT. This translates into CASRTGVAMGSPLHF.

This clonotype was seen more than once but under ten times. The gene calls are TRBV4-1 and TRBJ2-1; a possible D gene is TRBD1 (6 bases). This CDR3 contains 14 residues. The V end lost 3 bases, the J end lost 5 bases, and 11 bases lay between the germline ends. Germline CDR1 and CDR2: MGHRA and YSYEKL. CDR3 sequence: CASSQTGLNNEQFF. In nucleotides, the CDR3 is TGCGCCAGCAGCCAGACAGGTCTAAACAATGAGCAGTTCTTC.

This chain uses TRBV12-3 or TRBV12-4 with TRBJ1-2; D is possibly TRBD1 (6 bases). V was cut by 6 bases and J by 8 bases, with 16 bases left in between. This CDR3 is built from 13 residues. CDR3 in amino acids: CASSKQGRVGYTF. DNA of the CDR3: TGTGCCAGCAGCAAACAGGGTAGGGTAGGCTACACCTTC.

There are many counts of this clonotype. The chain has TRBV5-1 and TRBJ2-5; TRBD2 agrees at 11 bases. The germline gives CDR1 SGHRS, CDR2 YFSETQ. The ends lost 2 bases at V and 5 bases at J; junction bases unmatched: 8. The CDR3 sequence is 16 residues long. CDR3 in amino acids: CASSFSGRDRFETQYF. As DNA, the CDR3 is TGCGCCAGCAGCTTTAGCGGGAGGGACCGCTTTGAGACCCAGTACTTC.

This clonotype was detected ten times or more. V gene TRBV15 combines with J gene TRBJ2-7; D not certain. The germline CDR1 and CDR2 sequences are LNHNV and YYDKDF (reference sequence). The CDR3 contains 15 residues. Deletions cut 1 base from V and 6 bases from J, with 16 bases between. The CDR3 bases are TGTGCCACCAGCAGAGGTCGAGGCCTCCCCCCCGAGCAGTACTTC. Translation: CATSRGRGLPPEQYF. The full variable domain, with the rest looked up from reference TRBV15 and TRBJ2-7, is DAMVIQNPRYQVTQFGKPVTLSCSQTLNHNVMYWYQQKSSQAPKLLFHYYDKDFNNEADTPDNFQSRRPNTSFCFLDIRSPGLGDTAMYLCATSRGRGLPPEQYFGPGTRLTVT.

This clonotype was picked up many times. The rearrangement joins TRBV6-1 to TRBJ2-2; either TRBD1 or TRBD2 may supply D (5 bases each). There are 14 residues in the CDR3. Germline V gene data show CDR1 as MNHNS and CDR2 as SASEGT. The germline V and J ends were trimmed by 4 bases and 5 bases, with 11 bases remaining between them. CDR3 sequence: CASSVTEGTGELFF. CDR3 sequence (DNA): TGTGCCAGCAGTGTAACAGAGGGGACCGGGGAGCTGTTTTTT.

At least ten counts were recorded for this clonotype. The rearrangement joins TRBV3-1 to TRBJ1-6, with TRBD1 as a possible D gene (6 bases). This CDR3 contains 15 residues. CDR1 LGHDT and CDR2 YNNKEL come from the germline V gene (reference sequence). V was clipped by 1 base and J by 4 bases, with 8 bases between them. The CDR3 here is CASSQGGQYNSPLHF. CDR3 in DNA: TGTGCCAGCAGCCAAGGGGGGCAGTATAATTCACCCCTCCACTTT. Combining the CDR3 with reference TRBV3-1 and TRBJ1-6 gives the whole variable domain DTAVSQTPKYLVTQMGNDKSIKCEQNLGHDTMYWYKQDSKKFLKIMFSYNNKELIINETVPNRFSPKSPDKAHLNLHINSLELGDSAVYFCASSQGGQYNSPLHFGNGTRLTVT.

The chain links TRBV25-1 to TRBJ1-6; possibly TRBD1 for D (5 bases). This CDR3 has 16 amino acids. Germline V gene data show CDR1 as MGHDK and CDR2 as SYGVNS. Deletions cut 3 bases from V and 10 bases from J, with 19 bases between. CDR3: CASSEGPAGKESPLHF. The CDR3 coding sequence is TGTGCCAGCAGTGAGGGGCCGGCAGGGAAAGAATCACCCCTCCACTTT.

This clonotype was counted between two and nine times. V gene TRBV5-1 combines with J gene TRBJ2-7, with D uncertain. V was cut by 4 bases and J by 4 bases, with 18 bases left in between. This CDR3 spans 15 amino acids. Per germline, CDR1 SGHRS and CDR2 YFSETQ. For the CDR3, the DNA is TGCGCCAGCAGCCCCTCGGGTGGAGATAGGTACGAGCAGTACTTC. Amino acid sequence: CASSPSGGDRYEQYF.

This clonotype was counted a few times. The chain is built from TRBV18 and TRBJ1-5; D is undetermined. This CDR3 region has 16 residues. Trimming removed 2 bases at V and 4 bases at J, with 15 bases between. Per the germline V gene, CDR1 is KGHSH and CDR2 is LQKENI. The CDR3 region is CASSPKIRDLNQPQHF. CDR3 nucleotides: TGTGCCAGCTCACCAAAAATTCGGGATCTGAATCAGCCCCAGCATTTT.

This clonotype was found many times. The rearrangement links TRBV28 to TRBJ2-3; 10 nucleotides align to TRBD2. The V gene end was trimmed by 3 bases and the J gene end by 4 bases; junction bases not matched to a gene: 10. The CDR3 extends over 17 amino acids. Per the germline V gene, CDR1 is MDHEN and CDR2 is SYDVKM. The CDR3 nucleotides are TGTGCCAGCAGTTTGCAGCGGGAGGGCCTTGAGTCAGATACGCAGTATTTT. Its protein product is CASSLQREGLESDTQYF.

This clonotype was seen many times. The chain combines TRBV11-2 with TRBJ2-1; TRBD2 agrees at 7 bases. The CDR3 spans 15 residues. The V and J ends lost 3 bases and 8 bases, in that order; junction bases with no gene match: 10. Germline V gene data show CDR1 as SGHAT and CDR2 as FQNNGV. The DNA of the CDR3 is TGTGCCAGCAGCTTCGGCGGGGGTCAAATGTATGAGCAGTTCTTC. Protein: CASSFGGGQMYEQFF.

This clonotype was found many times. The chain couples TRBV30 to TRBJ2-5; no clear D. V was cut by 3 bases and J by 0 bases, with 2 bases left in between. This CDR3 spans 11 amino acids. The germline CDR1 and CDR2 sequences are GTSNPN and SVGIG (reference sequence). CDR3 DNA sequence: TGTGCCTGGAGCGACCAAGAGACCCAGTACTTC. Amino acids: CAWSDQETQYF.

This clonotype came up many times. The chain couples TRBV28 to TRBJ1-2; D might be TRBD1 (5 bases). The ends were cut back, 2 bases at V and 4 bases at J, with 11 bases in the middle. The CDR3 runs 14 residues. CDR1 and CDR2 from the germline V gene are MDHEN and SYDVKM. The CDR3 sequence: CASSLPDKAYGYTF. As DNA, the CDR3 is TGTGCCAGCAGTTTACCGGACAAGGCCTATGGCTACACCTTC.

DNA of the CDR3: TGTGCCACCAGTGATTCGACACTTATCTACGAGCAGTACTTC. Encoded protein: CATSDSTLIYEQYF. The V and J genes are TRBV24-1 and TRBJ2-7, with D unclear. The V and J ends lost 2 bases and 3 bases respectively, with 10 bases between them. This CDR3 is 14 amino acids long. The V gene's germline CDR1 is KGHDR and CDR2 SFDVKD.

This clonotype was counted a few times. V gene TRBV5-1 combines with J gene TRBJ2-7; 10 positions agree with TRBD2. CDR1 and CDR2 from the germline V gene are SGHRS and YFSETQ. The ends lost 2 bases at V and 0 bases at J; junction bases unmatched: 5. The CDR3 loop spans 16 amino acids. CDR3 nucleotides: TGCGCCAGCAGCTTAGGACTAGCGGAGAGCTCCTACGAGCAGTACTTC. This translates into CASSLGLAESSYEQYF.

In this sample, this clonotype turned up many times. This sequence joins TRBV25-1 and TRBJ2-7, with D perhaps TRBD2 (5 bases). Trimming shortened V by 4 bases and J by 2 bases, and 9 bases separated the two germline ends. The CDR3 covers 13 residues. Per germline, CDR1 MGHDK and CDR2 SYGVNS. CDR3 region: CASSGGSPYEQYF. The DNA of the CDR3 is TGTGCCAGCAGTGGAGGGAGCCCCTACGAGCAGTACTTC.

DNA of the CDR3: TGTGCCAGCAGACAGGGGGGTGGCTACACCTTC. Translated: CASRQGGGYTF. The V and J genes are TRBV4-2 and TRBJ1-2, with 8 bases that match TRBD1. The V gene end was trimmed by 6 bases and the J gene end by 7 bases; junction bases not matched to a gene: 1. The CDR3 runs to 11 residues. Germline V gives CDR1 LGHNA, CDR2 YNFKEQ.

This chain connects TRBV19 to TRBJ2-2; D gene uncertain. Germline assignment: CDR1 LNHDA and CDR2 SQIVND (reference sequence). V lost 8 bases to trimming and J lost 6 bases, with 10 bases between them. CDR3 length: 12 amino acids. The CDR3 spells CASGSGAGELFF. The CDR3, as DNA: TGTGCCAGTGGATCAGGAGCCGGGGAGCTGTTTTTT.

This clonotype was found many times. The V call is TRBV12-3 or TRBV12-4, the J call TRBJ2-1, with 12 bases lining up with TRBD2. The CDR3 is 18 amino acids. V lost 2 bases to trimming and J lost 2 bases; unmatched junction nucleotides: 7. CDR3 DNA sequence: TGTGCCAGCAGTTTACCCTGGACTAGCGGGGCCGCCTACAATGAGCAGTTCTTC. The encoded protein is CASSLPWTSGAAYNEQFF.